This T cell receptor beta chain was sequenced during a study of blood T cells in healthy people across ages (dated by TCRdb to between 2014 and 2017). The study in broad terms: In model experiments, template switching captured about one uniquely barcoded TCR beta cDNA molecule for every two T cells. Age-related changes in TCR beta repertoire diversity were measured in the study by deep sequencing normalized with unique cDNA molecular identifiers. Donors were grouped into four age groups: young (average approximately 16 years), middle-aged (less than 40), aged (around 62) and long-lived (approximately 78). To avoid experimental bias, donors of different ages were distributed randomly across sequencing lanes. Two additional independent replicas of 1 million unique cDNA reads from the same blood draw were analyzed for two donors (one aged 18 to 30 and one aged 80 or older). Broad study findings and their caveats: Compared with the aged group, the long-lived group had more naive CD4+ T cells, fewer expanded clones and increased TCR diversity, a pattern suggesting age selection. Because the CMV infection status of the donors was unknown, age-related changes in expanded clonotypes may potentially have been confounded. Observed TCR beta diversity per million T cells fell roughly linearly with age, and a significant reduction was already apparent by age around 44. Observed TCR beta diversity correlated strongly with the percentage of naive T cells measured by flow cytometry. Since profiling was done on bulk unsorted PBMCs, naive and antigen-experienced compartments could not be conclusively compared. Estimates of total diversity from one million sequenced T cells were regarded as lower bounds and underestimates.

In the case of this clonotype: There is no known antigen for this receptor. No clone much larger than this one lies a single base away; base qualities are absent.

Library method: 5' RACE. Sequencing took place on an Illumina HiSeq 2500. A second PCR of roughly 6 to 11 cycles was run with a J-beta primer mix and a sample-barcoded 5' primer. Each TCR beta cDNA molecule received a unique molecular identifier from a template-switch 5' adaptor carrying 12 random nucleotides. At least 3 million CDR3-containing paired-end reads were obtained from each sample. First-strand cDNA synthesis was performed from all RNA using the Mint cDNA synthesis kit, with priming by a TRBC-specific oligonucleotide. Following uracil-DNA glycosylase treatment, a first 18-cycle PCR with universal primers M1SS and BC2_uni_R was performed on all cDNA. As for the original processing: For normalization, 1 million high-quality reads were randomly selected from each sample, with every read carrying a distinct molecular identifier. Reads with shared molecular identifiers were discarded instead of being binned into consensus sequences. MiTCR, with a Q25 quality threshold and the strictest error-elimination algorithm, was used for CDR3 identification, clonotype clustering and error correction. Lower-bound total TCR beta diversity was estimated with a nonparametric unseen species model using Euler transformation. TCRdb reran the public reads through fastp at Q25 and MiXCR, keeping productive beta chains. Records with the same CDR3 protein are collapsed into one entry carrying the most frequent genes and DNA. TCRdb's processing, not the authors', yielded these V and J calls. This sample comprises 1.5 million to 2 million distinct CDR3 sequences, about 50% of them detected only once. Roughly 2% of the sample rests with the top ten.

Systemically healthy Caucasian individuals from Russia, 39 in total and aged roughly 6 to 95 years, were included as donors. Each donor gave 8 to 10 milliliters of peripheral blood, collected into EDTA-treated Vacutainer tubes. PBMCs were isolated by Ficoll-Paque density-gradient centrifugation, with at least 7 million obtained per sample. Trizol reagent was used to extract total RNA from the PBMCs, yielding at least 6 micrograms per sample. For every donor, flow cytometry on a PBMC aliquot measured the percentage of naive CD45RAhigh/CD27high T cells. Reading the germline V gene gives CDR1 SGHVS and CDR2 FNYEAQ. The CDR3 measures 15 amino acids from cysteine to phenylalanine. Only the CDR3 portion is preserved as DNA: 45 bases, with reading frame beginning at the first base. Relative to germline, V is 5 bases shorter and J is 10 bases shorter, with 23 bases between their ends.

The sequencing input was blood. The TCR was taken from a woman in her thirties or forties in good health. Rearrangement joined TRBV7-6 to TRBJ2-5, with TRBD2 perhaps the D gene, on 6 matching bases. The CDR3 sequence is CASSPEGPRPSDQYF. The DNA sequence reads TGTGCCAGCAGCCCGGAGGGCCCCCGCCCGTCAGACCAGTACTTC.